This T cell receptor beta chain is drawn from a study of graft-versus-host responses after intestinal transplantation. Only in-frame clones appear in the TCRdb table, and some are missing; sequencing was by immunoSEQ multiplex PCR. This sample has 100,000 or so clones, with 91% found just once. This CDR3 spans 13 amino acids. V shed 5 bases, J shed 2 bases, and the junction held 3 bases outside the gene matches. Per the germline V gene, CDR1 is SGHRS and CDR2 is YFSETQ. Concerning this clone: Its antigen is undetermined.

This chain links TRBV5-1 with TRBJ1-2; the match to TRBD1 covers 7 bases. The sequence derives from a human donor who was the organ donor for an intestinal transplant. The sample here was unstimulated CD4+ T cells sorted from spleen or lymph node cells, taken before transplant. The CDR3 sequence is CASSGGQNYGYTF. Written as DNA, the CDR3 is TGCGCCAGCAGTGGGGGACAGAACTATGGCTACACCTTC.